Listed below are T cell receptor beta chains from one sample, sequenced in a study of tumour-infiltrating T cells in Burkitt lymphoma. Some clones are missing from TCRdb's copy, which holds only in-frame ones; the method was immunoSEQ multiplex PCR. The data hold 45,000 to 60,000 clones, with 31% observed a single time. The specimen was tumor tissue. The source of these receptors is a human donor with Burkitt lymphoma. Both conserved end residues are part of each CDR3. Fields, in order: J gene, V gene, CDR3 protein.

J gene: TRBJ1-1
V gene: TRBV30
CDR3 protein: CAWSSGGSTEAFF

J gene: TRBJ2-2
V gene: TRBV5-6
CDR3 protein: CASSMEGLTNTGELFF

J gene: TRBJ1-1
V gene: TRBV7-2
CDR3 protein: CASRPQGRRNTEAFF

J gene: TRBJ2-1
V gene: TRBV7-9
CDR3 protein: CASSAGRGVQFF

J gene: TRBJ1-2
V gene: TRBV13
CDR3 protein: CASSPPAGNYGYTF

J gene: TRBJ2-4
V gene: TRBV7-8
CDR3 protein: CASSPRPLKRHIQYF

J gene: TRBJ1-1
V gene: TRBV6-5
CDR3 protein: CASRWRHPNTEAFF

J gene: TRBJ2-1
V gene: TRBV20-1
CDR3 protein: CSVEDSVHWIF

J gene: TRBJ1-1
V gene: TRBV4-3
CDR3 protein: CASSYRVNTEAFF

J gene: TRBJ2-2
V gene: TRBV7-8
CDR3 protein: CASSPMGGLGAGELFF

J gene: TRBJ1-4
V gene: TRBV6-1
CDR3 protein: CASCRDRGEKLFF

J gene: TRBJ2-7
V gene: TRBV6-5
CDR3 protein: CASSYSYRGRSYEQYF

J gene: TRBJ2-5
V gene: TRBV7-2
CDR3 protein: CASSRDQETQYF

J gene: TRBJ2-3
V gene: TRBV4-2
CDR3 protein: CASSQDPGVEFGADTQYF

J gene: TRBJ1-1
V gene: TRBV7-3
CDR3 protein: CASSQAGQGNTEAFF

J gene: TRBJ1-2
V gene: TRBV5-4
CDR3 protein: CASTTVAGTLAYGYTF

J gene: TRBJ1-4
V gene: TRBV7-9
CDR3 protein: CADQDEKLFF

J gene: TRBJ1-4
V gene: TRBV19
CDR3 protein: CASSVVEGAGEKLFF

J gene: TRBJ1-1
V gene: TRBV7-9
CDR3 protein: CASSSSGARTEAFF

J gene: TRBJ2-6
V gene: TRBV7-2
CDR3 protein: CASSYGPDPGANVLTF

J gene: TRBJ1-4
V gene: TRBV27
CDR3 protein: CASRGRALTNEKLFF

J gene: TRBJ1-3
V gene: TRBV28
CDR3 protein: CASSDGAGGGGNTIYF

J gene: TRBJ1-1
V gene: TRBV5-4
CDR3 protein: CASSLGQGGIPSTEAFF

J gene: TRBJ2-5
V gene: TRBV4-2
CDR3 protein: CASSLLGSRGLAGGGKETQYF

J gene: TRBJ2-1
V gene: TRBV5-1
CDR3 protein: CASSFQRAGPQDEQFF

J gene: TRBJ2-5
V gene: TRBV2
CDR3 protein: CASRAQYF